The rows below give T cell receptor beta chains drawn from one sample of a study of T cell repertoires in cytomegalovirus infection. TCRdb processed the reads anew with MiXCR; each CDR3 protein has one entry. The sample has around 750,000 distinct CDR3 sequences, approximately 32% seen once. Antigens of these TCRs are unknown. The sample consisted of cultured CD8+ T cells from PBMCs, taken from culture after CMV antigen stimulation. All receptors derive from a human donor in good health (CMV status not recorded). Some clones in this sample may be carry-over from other donors' samples. Each CDR3 is given with its conserved first and last residue. The D gene is left open where the match is weak. Size tells how often a clone was seen (once, few, many) or the class of an expanded clone, and some rows leave it out.

TRBV12-3/TRBV12-4	.	.	TRBJ1-2	CASSDTESYSYTF	TGTGCCAGCAGTGACACAGAGTCCTATAGCTACACCTTC
TRBV27	.	.	TRBJ1-4	CASRPGATNEKLFF	TGTGCCAGCAGACCCGGGGCAACTAATGAAAAACTGTTTTTT
TRBV6-5	few	.	TRBJ2-7	CASSLSSLTYEQYF	TGTGCCAGCAGTTTAAGCAGTCTTACCTACGAGCAGTACTTC
TRBV20-1	.	.	TRBJ1-6	CSASSRTISGNNSPLHF	TGCAGTGCTAGTTCTCGGACGATTAGCGGAAATAATTCACCCCTCCACTTT
TRBV20-1	.	.	TRBJ1-5	CSARGRGRVDNQPQHF	TGCAGTGCTAGAGGGAGGGGCAGGGTAGACAATCAGCCCCAGCATTTT
TRBV6-2/TRBV6-3	.	TRBD1	TRBJ2-7	CASSSIQGEGANEQYF	TGTGCCAGCAGTTCAATACAGGGGGAAGGGGCCAATGAGCAGTACTTC
TRBV20-1	.	TRBD1	TRBJ2-1	CSARVDREDFYNEQFF	TGCAGTGCTAGAGTGGACAGGGAGGATTTTTACAATGAGCAGTTCTTC
TRBV7-3	.	.	TRBJ2-1	CASSQQNNEQFF	TGTGCCAGCAGCCAACAGAACAATGAGCAGTTCTTC
TRBV20-1	.	.	TRBJ2-4	CSARDTQSSTVIQYF	TGCAGTGCTAGAGATACGCAGAGTTCGACAGTCATTCAGTACTTC
TRBV5-8	few	.	TRBJ1-5	CASSSTGFNQPQHF	TGTGCCAGCAGCTCCACAGGGTTCAATCAGCCCCAGCATTTT
TRBV5-4	once	.	TRBJ2-1	CASSAPTVNEQFF	TGTGCCAGCAGCGCCCCAACAGTCAATGAGCAGTTCTTC
TRBV10-2	few	TRBD2	TRBJ2-7	CASSVTSGALRSSYEQYF	TGCGCCAGCAGTGTGACTAGCGGGGCGTTAAGGAGCTCCTACGAGCAGTACTTC
TRBV7-9	.	.	TRBJ2-2	CASSSWTDANTGELFF	TGTGCCAGCAGCTCTTGGACAGACGCGAACACCGGGGAGCTGTTTTTT
TRBV10-2	few	.	TRBJ1-2	CASKTKESYGYTF	TGCGCCAGCAAAACTAAAGAAAGCTATGGCTACACCTTC
TRBV6-1	.	.	TRBJ2-3	CASSVIGDTQYF	TGTGCCAGCAGTGTGATTGGGGATACGCAGTATTTT
TRBV7-2	many	TRBD2	TRBJ2-3	CASSLSGGASDTQYF	TGTGCCAGCAGCCTTAGCGGGGGGGCGTCAGATACGCAGTATTTT
TRBV19	.	.	TRBJ1-5	CASDKEGNQPQHF	TGTGCCAGTGACAAAGAAGGGAATCAGCCCCAGCATTTT
TRBV19	.	.	TRBJ2-2	CASRPPAGPRTGELFF	TGTGCCAGTAGACCACCCGCGGGCCCCCGGACCGGGGAGCTGTTTTTT
TRBV7-6	many	.	TRBJ2-6	CASSLVVTPSGANVLTF	TGTGCCAGCAGCTTAGTGGTGACCCCCTCTGGGGCCAACGTCCTGACTTTC
TRBV12-3/TRBV12-4	.	TRBD2	TRBJ2-5	CASSLELAGGKRETQCF	TGTGCCAGCAGTTTAGAACTAGCGGGGGGAAAGAGAGAGACCCAGTGCTTC
TRBV27	.	.	TRBJ1-6	CATSGGGPPEALHF	TGTGCCACCTCGGGGGGAGGCCCCCCCGAGGCCCTCCACTTT
TRBV12-3/TRBV12-4	.	TRBD1	TRBJ1-6	CANSSGQGFHNSPLHF	TGTGCCAACAGTTCGGGACAGGGGTTCCATAATTCACCCCTCCACTTT
TRBV4-2	.	.	TRBJ1-2	CASSQDERGFDGYTF	TGTGCCAGCAGCCAAGATGAGAGGGGATTCGATGGCTACACCTTC
TRBV19	few	.	TRBJ2-2	CASSIGGVSTGELFF	TGTGCCAGTAGTATAGGTGGGGTTTCAACCGGGGAGCTGTTTTTT
TRBV7-9	few	TRBD1	TRBJ1-1	CASSSDRGRGAFF	TGTGCCAGCAGCTCCGACAGGGGGCGCGGAGCTTTCTTT
TRBV7-2	many	.	TRBJ1-1	CASSFSSRAANTEAFF	TGTGCCAGCAGCTTTTCCTCGAGGGCGGCGAACACTGAAGCTTTCTTT
TRBV10-3	.	.	TRBJ2-3	CATALGTDTQYF	TGTGCCACCGCGCTAGGAACAGATACGCAGTATTTT
TRBV7-8	.	TRBD1	TRBJ2-2	CASQAADRGHTGELFF	TGTGCCAGCCAGGCCGCAGACAGGGGGCACACCGGGGAGCTGTTTTTT
TRBV4-1	.	TRBD1	TRBJ2-1	CASSRTGDSYNEQFF	TGCGCCAGCAGCCGTACAGGGGACTCCTACAATGAGCAGTTCTTC
TRBV5-3	once	.	TRBJ2-2	CASSLSVPGRPGELFF	TGTGCCAGCAGCTTGTCCGTGCCGGGCCGTCCCGGGGAGCTGTTTTTT
TRBV10-3	few	.	TRBJ2-1	CAISRVADNEQFF	TGTGCCATCAGTCGGGTGGCGGACAATGAGCAGTTCTTC
TRBV7-9	.	.	TRBJ2-1	CASSSHRDFYNEQFF	TGTGCCAGCAGCTCCCACCGGGACTTCTACAATGAGCAGTTCTTC
TRBV12-3/TRBV12-4	few	.	TRBJ1-1	CASSFEGANTEAFF	TGTGCCAGCAGTTTTGAAGGGGCGAACACTGAAGCTTTCTTT
TRBV7-9	.	.	TRBJ2-1	CASSPRLAADNEQFF	TGTGCCAGCAGCCCCCGGTTAGCGGCGGACAATGAGCAGTTCTTC
TRBV27	.	TRBD1	TRBJ1-1	CASSTTGGPAFF	TGTGCCAGCAGCACGACAGGGGGGCCAGCTTTCTTT
TRBV10-3	few	TRBD1	TRBJ1-2	CAISDWTGERDRWRYTF	TGTGCCATCAGTGATTGGACAGGGGAGAGGGATCGGTGGCGCTACACCTTC
TRBV7-9	few	TRBD1	TRBJ1-2	CASSLGQGYGGYTF	TGTGCCAGCAGCTTAGGACAGGGGTATGGGGGCTACACCTTC
TRBV7-6	.	.	TRBJ2-7	CASSATGYDHEQYF	TGTGCCAGCAGCGCGACAGGTTACGACCACGAGCAGTACTTC
TRBV7-2	few	.	TRBJ2-5	CASSLQYQETQYF	TGTGCCAGCAGCTTGCAGTACCAAGAGACCCAGTACTTC
TRBV5-5	.	TRBD1	TRBJ2-5	CASSLYRDSGKETQYF	TGTGCCAGCAGCTTATACCGGGACAGTGGGAAAGAGACCCAGTACTTC
TRBV7-2	many	TRBD1	TRBJ1-5	CASSSTGFQPQHF	TGTGCCAGCAGTTCGACAGGGTTCCAGCCCCAGCATTTT
TRBV13	many	TRBD2	TRBJ2-3	CASSSGLAGDTDTQYF	TGTGCCAGCAGCTCCGGACTAGCGGGGGACACAGATACGCAGTATTTT
TRBV7-6	.	.	TRBJ1-6	CASSQTGPKGSPLHF	TGTGCCAGCAGCCAAACCGGGCCCAAGGGTTCACCCCTCCACTTT
TRBV6-5	.	.	TRBJ1-2	CASSSPGPMGLGYTF	TGTGCCAGCAGCTCACCAGGGCCAATGGGGTTGGGCTACACCTTC
TRBV7-9	once	.	TRBJ2-7	CASSSDKTTGYYEQYF	TGTGCCAGCAGCTCAGACAAAACTACGGGGTACTACGAGCAGTACTTC
TRBV19	few	.	TRBJ2-4	CASSPTHTSAKNIQYF	TGTGCCAGTAGTCCTACCCACACTTCAGCCAAAAACATTCAGTACTTC
TRBV12-3/TRBV12-4	few	.	TRBJ1-5	CASSFRQRNQPQHF	TGTGCCAGCAGTTTTCGACAGCGCAATCAGCCCCAGCATTTT
TRBV6-6	.	.	TRBJ2-5	CASSYETVQETQYF	TGTGCCAGCAGTTACGAAACAGTTCAAGAGACCCAGTACTTC
TRBV4-1	.	.	TRBJ2-7	CASSQTGSPTYEQYF	TGCGCCAGCAGCCAAACCGGCAGCCCTACCTACGAGCAGTACTTC
TRBV6-6	.	TRBD1	TRBJ1-5	CASSETGGYNQPQHF	TGTGCCAGCAGTGAGACAGGGGGCTACAATCAGCCCCAGCATTTT
TRBV5-6	.	TRBD1	TRBJ2-3	CASQLVGGQESTDTQYF	TGTGCCAGCCAGCTTGTAGGGGGACAGGAAAGCACAGATACGCAGTATTTT
TRBV6-6	few	TRBD1	TRBJ1-5	CASRPADTGGGQPQHF	TGTGCCAGCAGGCCCGCCGACACAGGGGGCGGTCAGCCCCAGCATTTT
TRBV4-3	.	TRBD1	TRBJ2-1	CASSQEPTGGIYNEQFF	TGCGCCAGCAGCCAGGAACCGACAGGGGGCATCTACAATGAGCAGTTCTTC
TRBV27	few	TRBD1	TRBJ1-2	CASSLTGTAGVYGYTF	TGTGCCAGCAGCCTCACTGGGACAGCCGGAGTCTATGGCTACACCTTC
TRBV14	.	TRBD1	TRBJ2-1	CASSPETGAFNEQFF	TGTGCCAGCAGTCCCGAGACAGGGGCCTTCAATGAGCAGTTCTTC
TRBV6-6	few	.	TRBJ1-5	CASSEPPNQPQHF	TGTGCCAGCAGCGAGCCTCCAAATCAGCCCCAGCATTTT
TRBV7-2	many	TRBD1	TRBJ1-5	CASSTPGGGQPQHF	TGTGCCAGCAGCACACCAGGGGGCGGTCAGCCCCAGCATTTT
TRBV7-6	few	.	TRBJ1-2	CASSSGSSNYGYTF	TGTGCCAGCAGCTCGGGATCTAGCAACTATGGCTACACCTTC